Described below is a single T cell receptor beta chain sequence and its context. Sequencing targeted TCR beta in T cells from blood (CD8+ and CD4+). This entry is derived from a study of CD8 T cells in Susac syndrome. Study-level information: At blood draw, Susac syndrome patients were therapy-naive, on corticosteroids, or on intravenous immunoglobulin alone.

RNA in amounts of roughly 0.5 to 1 ug was reverse transcribed with random hexamers. Amplification of TCR beta CDR3 was carried out by immunoSEQ multiplex PCR, which covered 54 Vbeta and 13 Jbeta segments. TCRdb re-analysed the immunoSEQ multiplex PCR reads in MiXCR, keeping a single row per CDR3 protein. The repertoire includes around 80,000 distinct CDR3 sequences, 85% to 95% of them detected once, and approximately 0.45% sits in the top ten. The source material was CD8+ T cells from PBMCs. The receptor's source is a human donor with Susac syndrome.

CDR3 coding DNA: TGTGCCAGCAGTCACACTCAGGGAACCTATGGCTACACCTTC. It yields the protein CASSHTQGTYGYTF. This chain joins TRBV7-9 and TRBJ1-2; the D gene is possibly TRBD1 (5 bases). Trimming shortened V by 6 bases and J by 4 bases, and 15 bases separated the two germline ends. CDR1 is SEHNR and CDR2 is FQNEAQ in the germline V gene (reference sequence). This CDR3 contains 14 residues.